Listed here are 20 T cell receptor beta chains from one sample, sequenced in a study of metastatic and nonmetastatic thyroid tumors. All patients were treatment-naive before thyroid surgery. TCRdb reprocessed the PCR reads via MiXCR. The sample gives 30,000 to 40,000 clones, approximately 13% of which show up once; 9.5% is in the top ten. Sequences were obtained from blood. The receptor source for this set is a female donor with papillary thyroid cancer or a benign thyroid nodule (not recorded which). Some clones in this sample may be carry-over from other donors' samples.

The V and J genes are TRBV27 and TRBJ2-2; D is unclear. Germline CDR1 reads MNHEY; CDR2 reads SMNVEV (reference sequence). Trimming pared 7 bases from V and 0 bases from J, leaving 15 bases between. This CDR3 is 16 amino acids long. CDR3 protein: CASKTHDVSNTGELFF. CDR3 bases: TGTGCCAGCAAAACACATGACGTCTCGAACACCGGGGAGCTGTTTTTT.

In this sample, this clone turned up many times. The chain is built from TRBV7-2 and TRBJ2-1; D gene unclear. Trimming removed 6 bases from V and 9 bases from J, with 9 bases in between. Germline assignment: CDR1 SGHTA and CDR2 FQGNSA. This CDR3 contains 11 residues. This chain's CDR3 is CASSSQLEQFF. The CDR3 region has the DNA TGTGCCAGCAGTTCTCAGCTTGAGCAGTTCTTC.

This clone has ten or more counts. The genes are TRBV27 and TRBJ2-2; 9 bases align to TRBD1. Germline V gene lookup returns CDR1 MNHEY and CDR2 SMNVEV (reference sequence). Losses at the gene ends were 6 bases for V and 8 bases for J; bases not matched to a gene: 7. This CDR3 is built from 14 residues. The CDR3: CASRAGQGAGELFF. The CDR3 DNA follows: TGTGCCAGCAGGGCGGGACAGGGCGCAGGGGAGCTGTTTTTT.

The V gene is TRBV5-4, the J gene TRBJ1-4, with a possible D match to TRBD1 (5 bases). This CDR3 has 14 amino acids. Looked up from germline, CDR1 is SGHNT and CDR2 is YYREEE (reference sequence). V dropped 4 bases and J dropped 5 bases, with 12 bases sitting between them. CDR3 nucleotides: TGTGCCAGCAGCGTGGGACCGGAAAATGAAAAACTGTTTTTT. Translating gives CASSVGPENEKLFF.

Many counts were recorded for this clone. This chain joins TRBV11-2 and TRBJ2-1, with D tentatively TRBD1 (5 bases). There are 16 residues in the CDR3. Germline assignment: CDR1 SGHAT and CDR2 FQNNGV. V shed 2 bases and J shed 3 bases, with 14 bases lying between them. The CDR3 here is CASSLIAGLRYNEQFF. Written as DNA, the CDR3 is TGTGCCAGCAGCTTAATTGCAGGGCTTCGCTACAATGAGCAGTTCTTC. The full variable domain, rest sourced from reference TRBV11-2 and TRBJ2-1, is EAGVAQSPRYKIIEKRQSVAFWCNPISGHATLYWYQQILGQGPKLLIQFQNNGVVDDSQLPKDRFSAERLKGVDSTLKIQPAKLEDSAVYLCASSLIAGLRYNEQFFGPGTRLTVL.

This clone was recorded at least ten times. The CDR3 DNA follows: TGCGCCAGCAGCTATAGTGGAGAGGAGACCCAGTACTTC. It yields the protein CASSYSGEETQYF. The V gene is TRBV5-1, the J gene TRBJ2-5, with D uncertain. Germline CDR1 and CDR2: SGHRS and YFSETQ. The CDR3 contains 13 residues. V was pared by 3 bases and J by 5 bases, with 11 bases between.

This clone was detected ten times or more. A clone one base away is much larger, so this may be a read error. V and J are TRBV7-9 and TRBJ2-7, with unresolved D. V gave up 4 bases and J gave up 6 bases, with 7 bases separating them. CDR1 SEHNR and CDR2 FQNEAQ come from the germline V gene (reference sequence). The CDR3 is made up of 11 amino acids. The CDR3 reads CASSSSIEQYF. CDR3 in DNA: TGTGCCAGCAGCTCTTCGATCGAGCAGTACTTC.

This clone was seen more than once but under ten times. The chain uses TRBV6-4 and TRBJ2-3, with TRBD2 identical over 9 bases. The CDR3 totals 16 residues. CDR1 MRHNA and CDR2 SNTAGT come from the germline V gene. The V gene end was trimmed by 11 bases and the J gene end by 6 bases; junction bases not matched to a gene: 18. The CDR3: CADSETAIAGVDTQYF. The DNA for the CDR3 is TGTGCCGACAGTGAAACGGCAATAGCGGGGGTGGATACGCAGTATTTT.

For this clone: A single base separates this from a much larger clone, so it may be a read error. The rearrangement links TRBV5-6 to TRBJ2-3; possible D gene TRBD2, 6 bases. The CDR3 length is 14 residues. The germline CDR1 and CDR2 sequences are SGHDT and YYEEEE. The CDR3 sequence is CVSSPAGLTDTQYF. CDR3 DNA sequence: TGTGTCAGCAGCCCGGCGGGACTCACAGATACGCAGTATTTT.

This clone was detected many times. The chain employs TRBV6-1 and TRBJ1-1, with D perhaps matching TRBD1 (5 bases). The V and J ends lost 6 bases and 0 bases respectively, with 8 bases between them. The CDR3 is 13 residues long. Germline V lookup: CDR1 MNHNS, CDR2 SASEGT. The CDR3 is CASRRQLNTEAFF. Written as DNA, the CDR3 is TGTGCCAGCAGACGACAGTTGAACACTGAAGCTTTCTTT.

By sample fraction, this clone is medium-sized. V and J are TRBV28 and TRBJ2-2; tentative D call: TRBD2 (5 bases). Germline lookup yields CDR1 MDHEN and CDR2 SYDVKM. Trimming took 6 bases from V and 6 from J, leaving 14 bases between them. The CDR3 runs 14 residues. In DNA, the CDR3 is TGTGCCAGCAGGTTCGGGGTGGAGGCCGGGGAGCTGTTTTTT. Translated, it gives CASRFGVEAGELFF.

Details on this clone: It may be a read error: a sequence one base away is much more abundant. The CDR3 sequence: CASSGPGTAYNGQFF. The CDR3 region has the DNA TGTGCCAGCAGCGGCCCCGGGACAGCCTACAATGGGCAGTTCTTC. The chain is built from TRBV9 and TRBJ2-1, with TRBD1 matching over 7 bases. Germline CDR1 and CDR2: SGDLS and YYNGEE. There are 15 residues in the CDR3.

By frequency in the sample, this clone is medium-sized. The CDR3 region has the DNA TGTGCCAGCATGCGGGGCAGGGCTAGAACCCAGGATGGCTACACCTTC. Amino acids: CASMRGRARTQDGYTF. The chain couples TRBV6-1 to TRBJ1-2; D perhaps matches TRBD1 (5 bases). The V end was cut by 7 bases, the J end by 6 bases, with 24 bases between. This CDR3 is built from 16 residues. Germline CDR1 and CDR2: MNHNS and SASEGT.

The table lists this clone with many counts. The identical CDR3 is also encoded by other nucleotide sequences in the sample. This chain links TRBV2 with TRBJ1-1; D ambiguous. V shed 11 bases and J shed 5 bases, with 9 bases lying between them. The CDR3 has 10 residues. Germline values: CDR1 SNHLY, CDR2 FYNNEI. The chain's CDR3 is CAGLGTEAFF. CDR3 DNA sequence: TGTGCCGGCCTAGGGACTGAAGCTTTCTTT.

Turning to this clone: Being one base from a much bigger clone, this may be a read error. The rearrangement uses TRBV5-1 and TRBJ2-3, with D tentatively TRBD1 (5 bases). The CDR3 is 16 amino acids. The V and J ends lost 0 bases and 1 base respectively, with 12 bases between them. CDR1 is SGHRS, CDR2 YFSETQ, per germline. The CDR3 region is CASSLAGGRGTDTQYF. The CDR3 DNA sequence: TGCGCCAGCAGCTTGGCAGGCGGCAGGGGCACAGATACGCAGTATTTT.

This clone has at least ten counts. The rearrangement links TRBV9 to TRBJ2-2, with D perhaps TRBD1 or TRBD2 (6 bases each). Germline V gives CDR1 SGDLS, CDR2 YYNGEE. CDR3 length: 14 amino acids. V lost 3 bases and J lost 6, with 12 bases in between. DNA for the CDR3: TGTGCCAGCAGCGACCCGAGGGGGGCCGGGGAGCTGTTTTTT. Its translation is CASSDPRGAGELFF.

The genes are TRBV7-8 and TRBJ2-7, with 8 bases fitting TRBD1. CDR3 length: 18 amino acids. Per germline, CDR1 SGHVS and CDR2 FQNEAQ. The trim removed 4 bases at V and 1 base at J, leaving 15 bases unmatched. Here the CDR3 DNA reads TGTGCCAGCAGCTCAGGGACAGGTTCCCTCGTCTCGTCCTACGAGCAGTACTTC. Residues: CASSSGTGSLVSSYEQYF.

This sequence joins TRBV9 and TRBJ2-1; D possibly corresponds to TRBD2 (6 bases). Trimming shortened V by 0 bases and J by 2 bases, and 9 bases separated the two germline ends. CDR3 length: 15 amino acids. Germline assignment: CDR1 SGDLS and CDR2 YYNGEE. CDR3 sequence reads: CASSVGRGTYNEQFF. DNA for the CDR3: TGTGCCAGCAGCGTAGGGCGGGGAACCTACAATGAGCAGTTCTTC.

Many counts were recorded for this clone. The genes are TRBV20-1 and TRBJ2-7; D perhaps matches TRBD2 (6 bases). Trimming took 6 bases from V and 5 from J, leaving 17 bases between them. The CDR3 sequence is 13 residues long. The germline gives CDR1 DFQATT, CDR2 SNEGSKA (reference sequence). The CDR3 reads CSARPGPGDEQYF. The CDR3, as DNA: TGCAGTGCCCGACCAGGGCCGGGGGACGAGCAGTACTTC.

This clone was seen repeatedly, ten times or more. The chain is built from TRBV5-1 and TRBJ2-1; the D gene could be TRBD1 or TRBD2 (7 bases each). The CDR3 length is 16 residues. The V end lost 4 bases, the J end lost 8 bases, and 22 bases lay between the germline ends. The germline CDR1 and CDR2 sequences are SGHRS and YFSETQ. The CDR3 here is CASSRGDRLSRDEQFF. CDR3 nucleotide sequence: TGCGCCAGCAGCCGGGGGGACAGACTCAGCAGGGATGAGCAGTTCTTC. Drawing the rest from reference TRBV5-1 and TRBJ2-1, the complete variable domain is KAGVTQTPRYLIKTRGQQVTLSCSPISGHRSVSWYQQTPGQGLQFLFEYFSETQRNKGNFPGRFSGRQFSNSRSEMNVSTLELGDSALYLCASSRGDRLSRDEQFFGPGTRLTVL.